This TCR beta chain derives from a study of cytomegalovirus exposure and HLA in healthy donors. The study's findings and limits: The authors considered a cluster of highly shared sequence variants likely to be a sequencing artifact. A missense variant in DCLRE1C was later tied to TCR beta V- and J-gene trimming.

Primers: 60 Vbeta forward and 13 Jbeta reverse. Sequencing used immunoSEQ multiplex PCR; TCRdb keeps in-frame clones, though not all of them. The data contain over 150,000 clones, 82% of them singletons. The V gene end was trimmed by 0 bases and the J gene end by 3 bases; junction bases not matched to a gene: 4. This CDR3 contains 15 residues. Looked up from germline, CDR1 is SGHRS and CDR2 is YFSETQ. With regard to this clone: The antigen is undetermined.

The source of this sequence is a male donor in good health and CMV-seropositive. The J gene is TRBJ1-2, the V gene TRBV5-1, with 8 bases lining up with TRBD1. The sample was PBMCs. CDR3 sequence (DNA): TGCGCCAGCAGCTTGGTAACAGGGGGAGACTATGGCTACACCTTC. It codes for CASSLVTGGDYGYTF.